This T cell receptor beta chain was profiled in a study of identical twins. The cDNA had a unique molecular identifier and a template-switch universal primer site. TCRdb reprocessed the 5' RACE reads with MiXCR, giving one entry per CDR3 protein. The sample carries some 260,000 distinct CDR3 sequences, over 12% recorded once. The V end was cut by 4 bases, the J end by 4 bases, with 16 bases between. Germline CDR1 reads LGHDT; CDR2 reads YNNKEL (reference sequence). This CDR3 has 15 amino acids. Specimen: memory (CD45RO+) T cells sorted from blood. This sequence joins TRBV3-1 and TRBJ2-5; a possible D gene is TRBD2 (6 bases). The sequence was collected from a woman aged 18-30 years in good health. CDR3 in DNA: TGTGCCAGCAGCCTAAACAGGCTTAGCGGAGAGACCCAGTACTTC. As protein: CASSLNRLSGETQYF.